This T cell receptor (beta chain) is drawn from a study of blood T cells in healthy people across ages. This clonotype appeared many times. The germline CDR1 and CDR2 sequences are SEHNR and FQNEAQ (reference sequence). The CDR3 length is 15 residues. The germline V and J ends were trimmed by 0 bases and 4 bases, with 12 bases remaining between them. With a J-beta primer mix and a sample-barcoded 5' primer, a second PCR ran 7 to 11 cycles. TCRdb reprocessed the 5' RACE reads with MiXCR, giving one entry per CDR3 protein. In the table there are hundreds of thousands of distinct CDR3 sequences, approximately 29% of which are singletons.

The sequence was obtained from a woman older than 75 in good health. The chain joins TRBV7-9 to TRBJ1-2, with D tentatively TRBD1 (5 bases). The material sequenced was blood. CDR3 loop: CASSLAGALSYGYTF. The CDR3, as DNA: TGTGCCAGCAGCTTAGCAGGGGCCCTAAGCTATGGCTACACCTTC.